The TCR beta chain described here comes from a study of control samples from healthy donors and cancer patients. Data came from immunoSEQ multiplex PCR; TCRdb stores just in-frame clones and leaves some out. The sample shows about 44,000 clones, 60% to 80% of them seen only once. Sequenced: formalin-fixed, paraffin-embedded tissue. The TCR originated in a male donor with melanoma.

The DNA for the CDR3 is TGCAGCGTTGAAGGGGGGCTAGCGGGAGGGCGTTCCTACAATGAGCAGTTCTTC. This translates into CSVEGGLAGGRSYNEQFF. V usage is TRBV29-1 and J usage is TRBJ2-1, with 12 positions matching TRBD2. Germline values: CDR1 SQVTM, CDR2 ANQGSEA. The CDR3 has 18 residues. The V segment lost 1 base and the J segment 1 base; nucleotides outside the gene matches: 8.